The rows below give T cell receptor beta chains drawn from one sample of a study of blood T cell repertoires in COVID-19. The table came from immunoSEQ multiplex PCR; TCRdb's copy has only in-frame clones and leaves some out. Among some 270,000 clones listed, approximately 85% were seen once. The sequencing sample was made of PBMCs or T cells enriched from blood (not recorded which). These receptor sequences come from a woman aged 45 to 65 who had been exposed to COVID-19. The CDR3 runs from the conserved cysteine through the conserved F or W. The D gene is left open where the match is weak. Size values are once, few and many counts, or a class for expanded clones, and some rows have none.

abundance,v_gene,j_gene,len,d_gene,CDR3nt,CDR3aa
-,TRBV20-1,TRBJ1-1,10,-,TGCAGTGCTACGACCAGGGAAGCTTTCTTT,CSATTREAFF
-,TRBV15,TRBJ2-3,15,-,TGTGCCACCAGCAGAGGAGGGAAAAGCACAGATACGCAGTATTTT,CATSRGGKSTDTQYF
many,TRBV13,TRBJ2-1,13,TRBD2,TGTGCCAGCAGCTTACGGACTAGCGGGGGTTTGTTCTTC,CASSLRTSGGLFF
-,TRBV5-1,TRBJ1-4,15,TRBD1,TGCGCCAGCAGCTTGGGTGGGACAGGGGTCCGAAAACTGTTTTTT,CASSLGGTGVRKLFF
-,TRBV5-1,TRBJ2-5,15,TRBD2,TGCGCCAGCAGCTTGGGTCTAGCGGGGCAAGAGACCCAGTACTTC,CASSLGLAGQETQYF
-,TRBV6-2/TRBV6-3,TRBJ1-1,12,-,TGTGCCAGCAGTTACGACACGGGGGTGGCTTTCTTT,CASSYDTGVAFF
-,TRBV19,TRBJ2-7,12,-,TGTGCCAGTAGTATTGCTGGGCGCGAGCAGTACTTC,CASSIAGREQYF
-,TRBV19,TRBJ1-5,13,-,TGTGCCAGTAGTCAGTTACCCTATCAGCCCCAGCATTTT,CASSQLPYQPQHF
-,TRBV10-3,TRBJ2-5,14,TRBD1,TGTGCCATCAGTGAGGGGGGACAGGGGTTAACCCAGTACTTC,CAISEGGQGLTQYF
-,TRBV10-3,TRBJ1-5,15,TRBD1,TGTGCCATCAGTGAGGGACAGGGTAACAATCAGCCCCAGCATTTT,CAISEGQGNNQPQHF
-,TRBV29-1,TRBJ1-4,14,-,TGCAGCGTTAAGAAACAGGGAACTAATGAAAAACTGTTTTTT,CSVKKQGTNEKLFF
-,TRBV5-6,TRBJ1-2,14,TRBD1,TGTGCCAGCAGCGCCGACAGGGTGGAATATGGCTACACCTTC,CASSADRVEYGYTF
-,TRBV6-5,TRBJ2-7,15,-,TGTGCCAGCAGTAGCCACAGGGTAACGTCCTACGAGCAGTACTTC,CASSSHRVTSYEQYF
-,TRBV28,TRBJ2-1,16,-,TGTGCCAGCAGGGCAATCTCAGGAAGCTCCTACAATGAGCAGTTCTTC,CASRAISGSSYNEQFF
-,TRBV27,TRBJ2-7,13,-,TGTGCCAGCAGTAGGGTTTCGGGATACGAGCAGTACTTC,CASSRVSGYEQYF
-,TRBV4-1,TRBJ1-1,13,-,TGCGCCAGCAGCCGCACCCTAAACACTGAAGCTTTCTTT,CASSRTLNTEAFF
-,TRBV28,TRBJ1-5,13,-,TGTGCCAGCAGTTGGGCCCAAAGGCAGCCCCAGCATTTT,CASSWAQRQPQHF
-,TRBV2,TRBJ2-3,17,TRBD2,TGTGCCAGCAGTGAGGGTGTACTAGCGGGGGGGCCCGATACGCAGTATTTT,CASSEGVLAGGPDTQYF
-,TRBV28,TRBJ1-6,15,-,TGTGCCAGCAGTCAGGACAATTTCTATAATTCACCCCTCCACTTT,CASSQDNFYNSPLHF
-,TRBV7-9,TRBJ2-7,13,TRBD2,TGTGCCAGCAGCCCTAGCGGGGGCTACGAGCAGTACTTC,CASSPSGGYEQYF
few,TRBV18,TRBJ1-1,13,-,TGTGCCAGCTCACCGGGACAGAACACTGAAGCTTTCTTT,CASSPGQNTEAFF
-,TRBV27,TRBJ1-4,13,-,TGTGCCAGCAGTTTCTCGACTAATGAAAAACTGTTTTTT,CASSFSTNEKLFF
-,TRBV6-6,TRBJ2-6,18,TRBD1,TGTGCCAGCAGTCCCAGGACAGGGGGGATTTCTGGGGCCAACGTCCTGACTTTC,CASSPRTGGISGANVLTF
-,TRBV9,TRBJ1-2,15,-,TGTGCCAGCAGCCTGGGACACAATTCTAACTATGGCTACACCTTC,CASSLGHNSNYGYTF
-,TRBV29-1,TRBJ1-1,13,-,TGCAGCGTTGGCGGGGGAGCCGTACGGGGTGCTTTCTTT,CSVGGGAVRGAFF
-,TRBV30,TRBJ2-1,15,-,TGTGCCTGGAGTGTACTGGGGAGGAAGGCAGGTGAGCAGTTCTTC,CAWSVLGRKAGEQFF
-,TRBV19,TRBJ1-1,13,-,TGTGCCGTCGCCTTAAGGGGGAACACTGAAGCTTTCTTT,CAVALRGNTEAFF
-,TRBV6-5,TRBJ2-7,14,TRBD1,TGTGCCAGCAGTTCCGGGACAGACCTGGGCGAGCAGTACTTC,CASSSGTDLGEQYF
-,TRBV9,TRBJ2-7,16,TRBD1,TGTGCCAGCAGCGTAGGGCGGGACAGGGAGGGAGACGAGCAGTACTTC,CASSVGRDREGDEQYF
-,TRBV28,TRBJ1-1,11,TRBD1,TGTGCCAGCTATCAGGACAGGGAGACTTTCTTT,CASYQDRETFF
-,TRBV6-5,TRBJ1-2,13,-,TGTGCCAGCACTACTAACAGGGCGTATGGCTACACCTTC,CASTTNRAYGYTF
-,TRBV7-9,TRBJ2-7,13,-,TGTGCCAGCAGCTTAAGCGGCCGAGCCGAGCAGTACTTC,CASSLSGRAEQYF